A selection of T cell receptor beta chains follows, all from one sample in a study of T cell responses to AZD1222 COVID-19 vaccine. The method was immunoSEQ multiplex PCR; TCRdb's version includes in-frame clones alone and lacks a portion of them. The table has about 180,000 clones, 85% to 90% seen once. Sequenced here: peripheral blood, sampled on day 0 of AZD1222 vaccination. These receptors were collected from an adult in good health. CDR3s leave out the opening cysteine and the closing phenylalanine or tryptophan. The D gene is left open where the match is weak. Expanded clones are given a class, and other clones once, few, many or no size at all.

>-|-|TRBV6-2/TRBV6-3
ASSDGGRRNTIY
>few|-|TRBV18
ASSPDRIYGYT
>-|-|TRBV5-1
ASSLDTVGEQY
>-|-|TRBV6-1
ASSELDGSNQPQH
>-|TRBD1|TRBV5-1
ASSFDRVNSGAF
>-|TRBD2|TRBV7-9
ASSLKRTSGGHEQY
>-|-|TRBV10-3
AISDAGSNTGELF
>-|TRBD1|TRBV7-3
ASSQPGQGAETQY
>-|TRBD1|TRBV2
ASNVGDRAEKLF
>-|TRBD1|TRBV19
ASSKPGQGNLYEQY
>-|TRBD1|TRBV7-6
ASSLASQGAGNTIY
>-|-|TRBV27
ASSLGRTSYEQY
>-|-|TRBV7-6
ASSLQGGEPYNEQF
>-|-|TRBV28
ASSLLGGGQPQH
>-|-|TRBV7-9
ASSLMQSADEQY
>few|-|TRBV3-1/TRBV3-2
ASSQVGLAYGYT
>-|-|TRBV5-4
ASSLGGDRNEQF
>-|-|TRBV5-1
ASSPYGQLRPNSPLH
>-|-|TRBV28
ASSFMKREQY
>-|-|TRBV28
ASSLSGRWGAKGTEAF
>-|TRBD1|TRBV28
ASKQGWAYEQY
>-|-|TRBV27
ASSFGRNEQF
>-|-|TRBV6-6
ASRMGQGQLYGYT
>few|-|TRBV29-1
SVDLGANYEQY
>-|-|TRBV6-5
ASSRTAYEAF
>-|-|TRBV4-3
ASSQDVQGEQPQH
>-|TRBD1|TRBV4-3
ASSQDWGTEGYT
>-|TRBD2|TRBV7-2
ASSLVPHAGGYQETQY
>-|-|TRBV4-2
ASSQVPDRLGYTGELF
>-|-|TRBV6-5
ASSSYEADTQY
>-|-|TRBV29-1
SAARGNYGYT
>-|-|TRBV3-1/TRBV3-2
ASSHIQETQY
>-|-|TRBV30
AWSVGGMINQPQH
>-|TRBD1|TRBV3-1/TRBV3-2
ATGQGSYEQY
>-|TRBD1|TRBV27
ASSLSAGGDYEQY
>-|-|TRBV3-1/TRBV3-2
ASSQEGTSPYEQY
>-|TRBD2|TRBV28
ASSWGGSSYEQY
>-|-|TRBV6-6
ASSYSGDNPF
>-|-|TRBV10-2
ASSDKTAGLKLF
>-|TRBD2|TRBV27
ASSPLAGGYNEQF
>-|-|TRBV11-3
ASSFAYNEQF
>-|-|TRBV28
ASSPITGKSEQY
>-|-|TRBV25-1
ASSDLRDGWDSPLH
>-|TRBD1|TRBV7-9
ASSGDRGEQY
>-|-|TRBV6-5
ASSYIQGGYEQY
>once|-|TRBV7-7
ASSPRASSTDTQY
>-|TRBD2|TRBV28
ASAGGGPNEQF
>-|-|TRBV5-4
ASSLEVRETQY
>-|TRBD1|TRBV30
AWSGGTVDNQPQH
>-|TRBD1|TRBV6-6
ASIIDRARNTEAF
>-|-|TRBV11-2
ASSLGAGRNTGELF
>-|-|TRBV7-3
ASSSQLGREGTEAF